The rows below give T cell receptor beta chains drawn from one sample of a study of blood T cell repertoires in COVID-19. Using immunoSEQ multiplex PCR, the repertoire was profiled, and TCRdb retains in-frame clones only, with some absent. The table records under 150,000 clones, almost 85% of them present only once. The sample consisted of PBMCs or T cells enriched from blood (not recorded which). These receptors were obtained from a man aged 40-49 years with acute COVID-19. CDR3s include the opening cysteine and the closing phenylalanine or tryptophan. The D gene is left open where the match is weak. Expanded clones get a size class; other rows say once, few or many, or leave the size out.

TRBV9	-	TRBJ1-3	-	TGTGCCAGCAGCGTAGCTGGAGGGCGGCGTGCAGACACCATATATTTT	CASSVAGGRRADTIYF
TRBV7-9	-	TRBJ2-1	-	TGTGCCAGCAAGCAAAGGGAGATCTACAATGAGCAGTTCTTC	CASKQREIYNEQFF
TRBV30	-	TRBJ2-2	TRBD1	TGTGCCTGGAAAGACAGGGCCGACGGGGAGCTGTTTTTT	CAWKDRADGELFF
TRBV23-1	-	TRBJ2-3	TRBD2	TGCGCCAGCATCGTTCGGGGGGCTAGCGGGGGCACAGATACGCAGTATTTT	CASIVRGASGGTDTQYF
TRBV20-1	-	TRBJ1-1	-	TGCAGTGCTCCCCTTTACACTGAAGCTTTCTTT	CSAPLYTEAFF
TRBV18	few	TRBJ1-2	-	TGTGCCAGCTCACCACCGGCCAGGGTGGGCGGCTACACCTTC	CASSPPARVGGYTF
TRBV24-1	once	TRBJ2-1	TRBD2	TGTGCCACCAGTGATTCTAGCGGGGGGTACTACAATGAGCAGTTCTTC	CATSDSSGGYYNEQFF
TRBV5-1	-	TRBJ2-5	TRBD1	TGCGCCAGCAGCTTGGCGGGGACAGGGGGAGAGACCCAGTACTTC	CASSLAGTGGETQYF
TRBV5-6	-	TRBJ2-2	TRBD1	TGTGCCAGCAGCTTAAAGCGGAGACAGGGGTGGTCCGGGGAGCTGTTTTTT	CASSLKRRQGWSGELFF
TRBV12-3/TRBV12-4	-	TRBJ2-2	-	TGTGCCAGCAGTTTCGGGGGTGGGGAGCTGTTTTTT	CASSFGGGELFF
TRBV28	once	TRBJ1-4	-	TGTGCCAGCAGTTTCGGGGGTTGGGGACCTCAGGATGAAAAACTGTTTTTT	CASSFGGWGPQDEKLFF
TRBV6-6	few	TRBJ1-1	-	TGTGCCAGCAGGTCCCGACAGAACACTGAAGCTTTCTTT	CASRSRQNTEAFF
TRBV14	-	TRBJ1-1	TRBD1	TGTGCCAGCAGCCCGTGGACAGGGGAGGCGTTGAACACTGAAGCTTTCTTT	CASSPWTGEALNTEAFF
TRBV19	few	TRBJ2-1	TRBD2	TGTGCCAGTGCGAGAAAGGGGACGGGAGGCAATGAGCAGTTCTTC	CASARKGTGGNEQFF
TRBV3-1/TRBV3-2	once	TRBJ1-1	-	TGTGCCAGCAGCAAAGAGACAGGGAACACTGAAGCTTTCTTT	CASSKETGNTEAFF
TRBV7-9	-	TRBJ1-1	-	TGTGCCAGCAGACGACAGGCCTCGAACACTGAAGCTTTCTTT	CASRRQASNTEAFF
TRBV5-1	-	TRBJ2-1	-	TGCGCCAGCAGTGTGGTAGCGATAGACTACAATGAGCAGTTCTTC	CASSVVAIDYNEQFF
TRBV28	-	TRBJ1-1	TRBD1	TGTGCCAGCAGCCTCACCGGGAACCGGGACAGAAAAGCTTTCTTT	CASSLTGNRDRKAFF
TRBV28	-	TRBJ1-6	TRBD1	TGTGCCAGCAAGACAGGGGGAGATTCACCCCTCCACTTT	CASKTGGDSPLHF
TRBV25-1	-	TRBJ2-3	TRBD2	TGTGCCAGCGGCTTGGCGCGGCGGGGGGGGGCAGATACGCAGTATTTT	CASGLARRGGADTQYF
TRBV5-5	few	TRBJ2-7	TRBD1	TGTGCCAGCAGCTTGGGACAGGGGAGGTACTTC	CASSLGQGRYF
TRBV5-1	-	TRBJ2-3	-	TGCGCCAGCAGCTCGGACACATACACAGATACGCAGTATTTT	CASSSDTYTDTQYF
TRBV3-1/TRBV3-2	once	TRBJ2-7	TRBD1	TGTGCCAGCAGCCATCGCCAGGGGGCGAGCGAGCAGTACTTC	CASSHRQGASEQYF
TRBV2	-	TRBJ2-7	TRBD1	TGTGCCAGCAGGGACAGGGACCGACCCTCCTACGAGCAGTACTTC	CASRDRDRPSYEQYF
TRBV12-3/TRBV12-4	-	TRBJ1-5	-	TGTGCCAGCACTCCTCTTAGGTCGGGGCCCCAGCATTTT	CASTPLRSGPQHF
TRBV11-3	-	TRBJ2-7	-	TGTGCCAGCAGTTCGACCGGGTCCTCAGCTCTCTACGAGCAGTACTTC	CASSSTGSSALYEQYF
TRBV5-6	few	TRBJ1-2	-	TGTGCCAGCAGCGACCCTCGGCGACGGACAGAGAGAAATGGCTACACCTTC	CASSDPRRRTERNGYTF
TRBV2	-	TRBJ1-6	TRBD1	TGTGCCAGCAGTTACCGCGGACAGGGGCGCTTTAGCTCCTATAATTCACCCCTCCACTTT	CASSYRGQGRFSSYNSPLHF
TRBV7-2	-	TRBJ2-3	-	TGTGCCAGCAGCTTAGCGTACCAGGATACGCAGTATTTT	CASSLAYQDTQYF
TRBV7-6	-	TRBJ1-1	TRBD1	TGTGCCAGCAGCCTTGACAGGGACACTGAAGCTTTCTTT	CASSLDRDTEAFF
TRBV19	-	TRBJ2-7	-	TGTGCCAGTAGAACAGGGGATTCGGGGGACGAGCAGTACTTC	CASRTGDSGDEQYF